This entry is about one TCR beta chain. The study ran its PCR with 60 Vbeta and 13 Jbeta primers. This table comes from immunoSEQ multiplex PCR, and its TCRdb copy is limited to in-frame clones, with some not included. The table records more than 85,000 clones, 75% to 80% of them present only once. The V and J ends lost 1 base and 5 bases, in that order; junction bases with no gene match: 4. The CDR3 spans 15 residues. Germline V lookup: CDR1 KGHSH, CDR2 LQKENI. These data come from a study of cytomegalovirus exposure and HLA in healthy donors. The TCR originated in a woman aged 30 to 39 in good health and CMV-seronegative. The chain uses TRBV18 and TRBJ1-4, with 7 positions matching TRBD1. The sample consisted of PBMCs. CDR3 sequence (DNA): TGTGCCAGCTCACCACGACCACAGGGGAATGAAAAACTGTTTTTT. Translating gives CASSPRPQGNEKLFF.